These T cell receptor beta chains were read from a single sample in a study of identical twins. TCRdb ran MiXCR on the 5' RACE reads and lists one entry per CDR3 protein. In the table there are fewer than 250,000 distinct CDR3 sequences, more than 15% of which are singletons. The same specimen was also included in a second study, on T cells expressing NK-cell markers.

Sequences were obtained from CD8+ T cells sorted from blood. These receptors originate from a woman younger than 35 in good health. Both conserved end residues are part of each CDR3. D genes are given only for firm matches. Only some rows state a clone size, as once, few, many or a class for expanded clones.

v_call: TRBV5-6
d_call: NA
clone_size: NA
cdr3_length: 17
j_call: TRBJ2-3
cdr3_aa: CASSSRGATTSTDTQYF
cdr3_nt: TGTGCCAGCAGCTCCAGGGGGGCTACTACGTCCACAGATACGCAGTATTTT

v_call: TRBV27
d_call: NA
clone_size: NA
cdr3_length: 14
j_call: TRBJ2-7
cdr3_aa: CASSPGELGYEQYF
cdr3_nt: TGTGCCAGCAGTCCAGGGGAACTCGGCTACGAGCAGTACTTC

v_call: TRBV27
d_call: TRBD1
clone_size: NA
cdr3_length: 16
j_call: TRBJ2-3
cdr3_aa: CASSVLLQGGTDTQYF
cdr3_nt: TGTGCCAGCAGCGTACTCCTACAGGGGGGCACAGATACGCAGTATTTT

v_call: TRBV11-2
d_call: NA
clone_size: NA
cdr3_length: 15
j_call: TRBJ2-1
cdr3_aa: CASSLGLATYNEQFF
cdr3_nt: TGTGCCAGCAGCTTAGGCCTGGCAACTTACAATGAGCAGTTCTTC

v_call: TRBV9
d_call: NA
clone_size: few
cdr3_length: 16
j_call: TRBJ2-6
cdr3_aa: CASRDDANSGANVLTF
cdr3_nt: TGTGCCAGCAGAGACGACGCAAACTCTGGGGCCAACGTCCTGACTTTC

v_call: TRBV27
d_call: NA
clone_size: NA
cdr3_length: 14
j_call: TRBJ2-5
cdr3_aa: CASSLFSHQETQYF
cdr3_nt: TGTGCCAGCAGTTTATTCTCACACCAAGAGACCCAGTACTTC

v_call: TRBV14
d_call: NA
clone_size: NA
cdr3_length: 18
j_call: TRBJ2-6
cdr3_aa: CASSHANGQHSGANVLTF
cdr3_nt: TGTGCCAGCAGCCATGCGAATGGACAGCACTCTGGGGCCAACGTCCTGACTTTC

v_call: TRBV6-2/TRBV6-3
d_call: NA
clone_size: few
cdr3_length: 16
j_call: TRBJ2-6
cdr3_aa: CASSPGFYTGANVLTF
cdr3_nt: TGTGCCAGCAGTCCCGGGTTCTACACTGGGGCCAACGTCCTGACTTTC

v_call: TRBV2
d_call: NA
clone_size: few
cdr3_length: 15
j_call: TRBJ2-3
cdr3_aa: CASSEWGGSTDTQYF
cdr3_nt: TGTGCCAGCAGTGAATGGGGCGGGAGCACAGATACGCAGTATTTT

v_call: TRBV20-1
d_call: NA
clone_size: NA
cdr3_length: 10
j_call: TRBJ1-2
cdr3_aa: CSAQHYGYTF
cdr3_nt: TGCAGTGCCCAACACTATGGCTACACCTTC

v_call: TRBV7-6
d_call: TRBD2
clone_size: NA
cdr3_length: 19
j_call: TRBJ2-3
cdr3_aa: CASSLGGRGTSRRTDTQYF
cdr3_nt: TGTGCCAGCAGCTTAGGAGGGCGGGGGACCTCCAGGCGCACAGATACGCAGTATTTT

v_call: TRBV20-1
d_call: NA
clone_size: NA
cdr3_length: 14
j_call: TRBJ1-5
cdr3_aa: CSAWISDANQPQHF
cdr3_nt: TGCAGTGCGTGGATCTCGGATGCCAATCAGCCCCAGCATTTT

v_call: TRBV6-2/TRBV6-3
d_call: NA
clone_size: NA
cdr3_length: 13
j_call: TRBJ2-1
cdr3_aa: CASGAVMGDEQFF
cdr3_nt: TGTGCCAGCGGAGCGGTTATGGGCGATGAGCAGTTCTTC

v_call: TRBV12-3/TRBV12-4
d_call: TRBD1
clone_size: NA
cdr3_length: 15
j_call: TRBJ1-6
cdr3_aa: CASSSGTGLNSPLHF
cdr3_nt: TGTGCCAGCAGTTCGGGGACAGGGCTGAATTCACCCCTCCACTTT

v_call: TRBV6-4
d_call: TRBD1
clone_size: few
cdr3_length: 14
j_call: TRBJ2-2
cdr3_aa: CASSTGADAGELFF
cdr3_nt: TGTGCCAGCAGTACAGGGGCGGACGCCGGGGAGCTGTTTTTT

v_call: TRBV7-2
d_call: TRBD2
clone_size: NA
cdr3_length: 16
j_call: TRBJ2-3
cdr3_aa: CASSVWVAGPTDTQYF
cdr3_nt: TGTGCCAGCAGCGTATGGGTAGCGGGCCCCACAGATACGCAGTATTTT

v_call: TRBV20-1
d_call: NA
clone_size: NA
cdr3_length: 14
j_call: TRBJ1-1
cdr3_aa: CSARAENMNTEAFF
cdr3_nt: TGCAGTGCTAGAGCCGAAAACATGAACACTGAAGCTTTCTTT

v_call: TRBV20-1
d_call: TRBD2
clone_size: few
cdr3_length: 14
j_call: TRBJ2-5
cdr3_aa: CSARLAGGRETQYF
cdr3_nt: TGCAGTGCTAGACTAGCGGGGGGGCGGGAGACCCAGTACTTC

v_call: TRBV20-1
d_call: TRBD1
clone_size: few
cdr3_length: 13
j_call: TRBJ2-7
cdr3_aa: CSATETGLYEQYF
cdr3_nt: TGCAGTGCCACCGAGACAGGGCTCTACGAGCAGTACTTC

v_call: TRBV9
d_call: NA
clone_size: few
cdr3_length: 15
j_call: TRBJ2-1
cdr3_aa: CASSVAQGPRNEQFF
cdr3_nt: TGTGCCAGCAGCGTAGCCCAGGGCCCTCGGAATGAGCAGTTCTTC

v_call: TRBV12-2
d_call: NA
clone_size: few
cdr3_length: 20
j_call: TRBJ1-5
cdr3_aa: CASRLVYLGGGNMGNQPQHF
cdr3_nt: TGTGCAAGTCGCTTAGTGTATTTGGGGGGCGGGAATATGGGCAATCAGCCCCAGCATTTT

v_call: TRBV4-1
d_call: NA
clone_size: NA
cdr3_length: 15
j_call: TRBJ2-3
cdr3_aa: CASSPGTRKTDTQYF
cdr3_nt: TGCGCCAGCAGCCCTGGGACTCGCAAAACAGATACGCAGTATTTT

v_call: TRBV4-3
d_call: NA
clone_size: few
cdr3_length: 20
j_call: TRBJ2-7
cdr3_aa: CASSQDYMFHRGVSMHEQYF
cdr3_nt: TGCGCCAGCAGCCAAGATTATATGTTTCACAGAGGGGTTTCGATGCACGAGCAGTACTTC

v_call: TRBV4-3
d_call: TRBD1
clone_size: few
cdr3_length: 16
j_call: TRBJ2-7
cdr3_aa: CASSPGGWTGAYEQYF
cdr3_nt: TGCGCCAGCAGCCCAGGGGGCTGGACAGGGGCCTACGAGCAGTACTTC

v_call: TRBV3-1
d_call: NA
clone_size: NA
cdr3_length: 14
j_call: TRBJ2-7
cdr3_aa: CASSQAQSSYEQYF
cdr3_nt: TGTGCCAGCAGCCAAGCCCAGAGCTCCTACGAGCAGTACTTC

v_call: TRBV20-1
d_call: TRBD1
clone_size: NA
cdr3_length: 16
j_call: TRBJ2-5
cdr3_aa: CSAGVLPGTVQETQYF
cdr3_nt: TGCAGTGCTGGGGTCCTCCCCGGGACAGTCCAAGAGACCCAGTACTTC

v_call: TRBV9
d_call: NA
clone_size: NA
cdr3_length: 11
j_call: TRBJ2-3
cdr3_aa: CASSVEDTQYF
cdr3_nt: TGTGCCAGCAGCGTAGAGGATACGCAGTATTTT

v_call: TRBV6-1
d_call: NA
clone_size: few
cdr3_length: 14
j_call: TRBJ2-6
cdr3_aa: CASRGVSGANVLTF
cdr3_nt: TGTGCCAGCAGGGGAGTCTCTGGGGCCAACGTCCTGACTTTC

v_call: TRBV29-1
d_call: NA
clone_size: few
cdr3_length: 12
j_call: TRBJ1-2
cdr3_aa: CSVVSSNYGYTF
cdr3_nt: TGCAGCGTTGTCAGCAGCAACTATGGCTACACCTTC

v_call: TRBV20-1
d_call: NA
clone_size: NA
cdr3_length: 13
j_call: TRBJ1-1
cdr3_aa: CSASDGRDTEAFF
cdr3_nt: TGCAGTGCTAGTGACGGCAGGGACACTGAAGCTTTCTTT

v_call: TRBV12-3/TRBV12-4
d_call: NA
clone_size: NA
cdr3_length: 16
j_call: TRBJ2-1
cdr3_aa: CASRIWDAGQYNEQFF
cdr3_nt: TGTGCCAGCAGGATCTGGGACGCTGGACAGTACAATGAGCAGTTCTTC

v_call: TRBV20-1
d_call: NA
clone_size: NA
cdr3_length: 16
j_call: TRBJ2-7
cdr3_aa: CSARVISPRNPYEQYF
cdr3_nt: TGCAGTGCTAGAGTGATTAGCCCTCGGAACCCCTACGAGCAGTACTTC

v_call: TRBV2
d_call: TRBD1
clone_size: few
cdr3_length: 15
j_call: TRBJ2-7
cdr3_aa: CASSEGQGTSYEQYF
cdr3_nt: TGTGCCAGCAGTGAGGGACAGGGGACCTCCTACGAGCAGTACTTC

v_call: TRBV11-2
d_call: NA
clone_size: few
cdr3_length: 14
j_call: TRBJ2-7
cdr3_aa: CASSFARGAYEQYF
cdr3_nt: TGTGCCAGCAGCTTTGCCAGGGGCGCCTACGAGCAGTACTTC

v_call: TRBV14
d_call: TRBD2
clone_size: few
cdr3_length: 17
j_call: TRBJ2-5
cdr3_aa: CASSQVVGIAGKETQYF
cdr3_nt: TGTGCCAGCAGCCAAGTCGTTGGGATAGCGGGTAAAGAGACCCAGTACTTC

v_call: TRBV9
d_call: NA
clone_size: NA
cdr3_length: 14
j_call: TRBJ2-3
cdr3_aa: CASSVADNPDTQYF
cdr3_nt: TGTGCCAGCAGCGTAGCGGATAATCCAGATACGCAGTATTTT

v_call: TRBV5-6
d_call: TRBD2
clone_size: NA
cdr3_length: 15
j_call: TRBJ2-7
cdr3_aa: CASSLGSSGTYEQYF
cdr3_nt: TGTGCCAGCAGCTTGGGCTCTAGCGGGACCTACGAGCAGTACTTC

v_call: TRBV20-1
d_call: NA
clone_size: few
cdr3_length: 11
j_call: TRBJ2-5
cdr3_aa: CRSGGQETQYF
cdr3_nt: TGCAGATCAGGGGGGCAAGAGACCCAGTACTTC

v_call: TRBV7-9
d_call: NA
clone_size: few
cdr3_length: 12
j_call: TRBJ2-3
cdr3_aa: CATSGRPGTQYF
cdr3_nt: TGTGCCACCTCGGGACGCCCAGGTACGCAGTATTTT

v_call: TRBV5-1
d_call: NA
clone_size: few
cdr3_length: 14
j_call: TRBJ2-1
cdr3_aa: CASSLALVRNEQFF
cdr3_nt: TGCGCCAGCAGCTTGGCTCTCGTCCGCAATGAGCAGTTCTTC

v_call: TRBV6-2/TRBV6-3
d_call: TRBD1
clone_size: NA
cdr3_length: 18
j_call: TRBJ2-2
cdr3_aa: CASSIDDRVSSHTGELFF
cdr3_nt: TGTGCCAGCAGTATAGACGACAGGGTGTCATCCCACACCGGGGAGCTGTTTTTT

v_call: TRBV4-1
d_call: TRBD1
clone_size: NA
cdr3_length: 18
j_call: TRBJ2-7
cdr3_aa: CASSLIRDSSTLSYEQYF
cdr3_nt: TGCGCCAGCAGCCTAATTAGGGACAGCAGTACCCTATCCTACGAGCAGTACTTC

v_call: TRBV6-2/TRBV6-3
d_call: TRBD2
clone_size: NA
cdr3_length: 16
j_call: TRBJ2-1
cdr3_aa: CASSSRIAGDYNEQFF
cdr3_nt: TGTGCCAGCAGTTCCCGAATAGCGGGGGACTACAATGAGCAGTTCTTC

v_call: TRBV6-5
d_call: NA
clone_size: few
cdr3_length: 14
j_call: TRBJ2-1
cdr3_aa: CASSYSRGARGQFF
cdr3_nt: TGTGCCAGCAGTTACTCGAGGGGGGCGAGGGGGCAGTTCTTC

v_call: TRBV4-1
d_call: TRBD2
clone_size: NA
cdr3_length: 15
j_call: TRBJ2-1
cdr3_aa: CASSPTTSQFDEQFF
cdr3_nt: TGCGCCAGCAGCCCAACGACTAGCCAGTTCGATGAGCAGTTCTTC

v_call: TRBV5-5
d_call: NA
clone_size: NA
cdr3_length: 15
j_call: TRBJ2-2
cdr3_aa: CASSLSGGMTGELFF
cdr3_nt: TGTGCCAGCAGCCTCAGCGGAGGTATGACTGGGGAGCTGTTTTTT

v_call: TRBV7-9
d_call: NA
clone_size: NA
cdr3_length: 13
j_call: TRBJ2-7
cdr3_aa: CASSSPLEYEQYF
cdr3_nt: TGTGCCAGCAGCTCCCCATTAGAATACGAGCAGTACTTC

v_call: TRBV29-1
d_call: NA
clone_size: NA
cdr3_length: 15
j_call: TRBJ2-1
cdr3_aa: CSVGWGSLASNEQFF
cdr3_nt: TGCAGCGTAGGTTGGGGTTCACTAGCTTCCAATGAGCAGTTCTTC

v_call: TRBV5-1
d_call: TRBD2
clone_size: NA
cdr3_length: 15
j_call: TRBJ2-5
cdr3_aa: CASSFGLSGRETQYF
cdr3_nt: TGCGCCAGCAGCTTCGGACTAAGCGGGAGAGAGACCCAGTACTTC

v_call: TRBV11-2
d_call: TRBD2
clone_size: NA
cdr3_length: 18
j_call: TRBJ2-1
cdr3_aa: CASSLGLAGTSSYNEQFF
cdr3_nt: TGTGCCAGCAGCTTAGGTCTAGCGGGCACTAGCTCCTACAATGAGCAGTTCTTC

v_call: TRBV12-3/TRBV12-4
d_call: TRBD1
clone_size: few
cdr3_length: 14
j_call: TRBJ2-3
cdr3_aa: CASSRTGPGDTQYF
cdr3_nt: TGTGCCAGCAGTCGGACAGGACCAGGAGATACGCAGTATTTT

v_call: TRBV5-6
d_call: TRBD1
clone_size: NA
cdr3_length: 16
j_call: TRBJ2-5
cdr3_aa: CASSGLQGPIGETQYF
cdr3_nt: TGTGCCAGCAGCGGGTTACAGGGGCCCATTGGAGAGACCCAGTACTTC

v_call: TRBV27
d_call: NA
clone_size: NA
cdr3_length: 12
j_call: TRBJ1-5
cdr3_aa: CASSFPDQPQHF
cdr3_nt: TGTGCCAGCAGTTTCCCCGATCAGCCCCAGCATTTT

v_call: TRBV7-9
d_call: TRBD2
clone_size: NA
cdr3_length: 17
j_call: TRBJ2-1
cdr3_aa: CASSPGPPAGGGNEQFF
cdr3_nt: TGTGCCAGCAGCCCCGGACCCCCCGCGGGAGGAGGAAATGAGCAGTTCTTC

v_call: TRBV20-1
d_call: NA
clone_size: many
cdr3_length: 15
j_call: TRBJ2-2
cdr3_aa: CSARDAGTDTGELFF
cdr3_nt: TGCAGTGCTAGAGATGCGGGTACGGACACCGGGGAGCTGTTTTTT